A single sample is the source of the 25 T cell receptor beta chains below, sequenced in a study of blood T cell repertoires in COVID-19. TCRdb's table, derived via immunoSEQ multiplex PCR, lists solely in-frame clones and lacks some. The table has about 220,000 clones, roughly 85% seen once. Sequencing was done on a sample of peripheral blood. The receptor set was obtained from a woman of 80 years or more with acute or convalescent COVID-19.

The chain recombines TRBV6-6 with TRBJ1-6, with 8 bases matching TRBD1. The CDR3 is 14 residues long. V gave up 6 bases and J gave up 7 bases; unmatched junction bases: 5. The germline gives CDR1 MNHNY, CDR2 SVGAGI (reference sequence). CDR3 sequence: CASSHGQGNSPLHF. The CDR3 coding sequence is TGTGCCAGCAGCCACGGACAGGGAAATTCACCCCTCCACTTT.

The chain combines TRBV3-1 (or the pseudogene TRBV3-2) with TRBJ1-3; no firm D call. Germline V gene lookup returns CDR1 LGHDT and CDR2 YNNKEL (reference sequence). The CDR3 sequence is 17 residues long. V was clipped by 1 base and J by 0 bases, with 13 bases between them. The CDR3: CASSQGTRGSSGNTIYF. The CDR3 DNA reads TGTGCCAGCAGCCAAGGAACCCGGGGTAGCTCTGGAAACACCATATATTTT.

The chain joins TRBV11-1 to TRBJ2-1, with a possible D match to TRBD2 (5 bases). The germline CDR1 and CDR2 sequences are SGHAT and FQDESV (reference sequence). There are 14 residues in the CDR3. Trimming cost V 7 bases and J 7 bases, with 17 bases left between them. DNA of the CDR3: TGTGCCAGCACCCCCCGTCGAGGGATGAATGAGCAGTTCTTC. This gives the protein CASTPRRGMNEQFF.

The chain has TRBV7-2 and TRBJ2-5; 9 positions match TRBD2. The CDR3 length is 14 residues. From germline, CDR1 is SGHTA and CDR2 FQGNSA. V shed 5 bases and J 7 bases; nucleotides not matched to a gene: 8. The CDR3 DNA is TGTGCCAGCAGCGCGTATAGCGGGGGAGGGACCCAGTACTTC. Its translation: CASSAYSGGGTQYF.

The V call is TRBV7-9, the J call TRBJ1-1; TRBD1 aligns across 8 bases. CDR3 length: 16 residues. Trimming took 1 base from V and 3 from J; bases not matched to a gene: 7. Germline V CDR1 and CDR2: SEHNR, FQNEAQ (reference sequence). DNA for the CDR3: TGTGCCAGCAGCTTAGATGGCAGGGGGCTCGACACTGAAGCTTTCTTT. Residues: CASSLDGRGLDTEAFF.

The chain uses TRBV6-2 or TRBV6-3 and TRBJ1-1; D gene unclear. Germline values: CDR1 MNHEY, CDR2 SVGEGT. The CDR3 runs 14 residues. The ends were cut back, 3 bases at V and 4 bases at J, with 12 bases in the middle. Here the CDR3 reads CASSYRVGSTEAFF. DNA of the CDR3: TGTGCCAGCAGTTATAGAGTGGGGAGCACTGAAGCTTTCTTT.

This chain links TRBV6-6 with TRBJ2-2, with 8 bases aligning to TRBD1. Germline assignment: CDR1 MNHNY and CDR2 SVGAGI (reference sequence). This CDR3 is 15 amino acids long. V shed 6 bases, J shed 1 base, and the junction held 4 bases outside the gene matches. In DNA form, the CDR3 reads TGTGCCAGCAGCGTCGGACAGGGGAACACCGGGGAGCTGTTTTTT. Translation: CASSVGQGNTGELFF.

The CDR3 coding sequence is TGTGCCACAGGAGGTTATCAGCCCCAGCATTTT. Encoded protein: CATGGYQPQHF. The rearrangement joins TRBV19 to TRBJ1-5; no reliable D call. Germline CDR1 LNHDA, CDR2 SQIVND (reference sequence). This CDR3 region has 11 residues. Between the trimmed V and J ends, which lost 10 bases and 5 bases, there was a span of 9 bases.

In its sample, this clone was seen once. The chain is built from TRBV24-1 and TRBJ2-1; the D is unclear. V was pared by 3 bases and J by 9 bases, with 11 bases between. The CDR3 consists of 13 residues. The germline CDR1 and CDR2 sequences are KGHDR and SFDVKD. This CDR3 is CATSDPYRGEQFF. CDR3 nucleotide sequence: TGTGCCACCAGTGATCCCTATCGCGGTGAGCAGTTCTTC.

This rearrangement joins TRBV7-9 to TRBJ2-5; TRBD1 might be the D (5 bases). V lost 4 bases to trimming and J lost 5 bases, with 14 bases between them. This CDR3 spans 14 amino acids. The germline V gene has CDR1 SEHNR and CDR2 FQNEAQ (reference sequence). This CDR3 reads CASSWFRVWETQYF. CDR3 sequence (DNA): TGTGCCAGCAGCTGGTTCAGGGTCTGGGAGACCCAGTACTTC. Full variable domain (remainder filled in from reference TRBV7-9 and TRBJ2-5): DTGVSQNPRHKITKRGQNVTFRCDPISEHNRLYWYRQTLGQGPEFLTYFQNEAQLEKSRLLSDRFSAERPKGSFSTLEIQRTEQGDSAMYLCASSWFRVWETQYFGPGTRLLVL.

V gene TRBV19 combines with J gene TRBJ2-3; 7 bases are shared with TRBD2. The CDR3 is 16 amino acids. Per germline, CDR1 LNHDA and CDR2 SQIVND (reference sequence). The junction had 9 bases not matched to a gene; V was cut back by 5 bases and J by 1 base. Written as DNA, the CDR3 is TGTGCCAGTAGTTGGGGGGGGACTTCCGGCACAGATACGCAGTATTTT. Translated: CASSWGGTSGTDTQYF.

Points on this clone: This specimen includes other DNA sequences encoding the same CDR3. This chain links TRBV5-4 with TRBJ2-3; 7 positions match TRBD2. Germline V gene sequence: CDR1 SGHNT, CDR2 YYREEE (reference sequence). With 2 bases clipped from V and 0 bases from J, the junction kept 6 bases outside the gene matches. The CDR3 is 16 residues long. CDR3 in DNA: TGTGCCAGCAGCTTTGGTCGGGGAGGGAGCACAGATACGCAGTATTTT. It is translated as CASSFGRGGSTDTQYF.

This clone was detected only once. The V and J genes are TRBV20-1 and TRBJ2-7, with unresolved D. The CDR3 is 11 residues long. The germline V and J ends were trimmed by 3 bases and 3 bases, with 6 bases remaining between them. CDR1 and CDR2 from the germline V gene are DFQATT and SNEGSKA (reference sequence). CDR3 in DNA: TGCAGTGCTAGTGATAACTACGAGCAGTACTTC. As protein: CSASDNYEQYF.

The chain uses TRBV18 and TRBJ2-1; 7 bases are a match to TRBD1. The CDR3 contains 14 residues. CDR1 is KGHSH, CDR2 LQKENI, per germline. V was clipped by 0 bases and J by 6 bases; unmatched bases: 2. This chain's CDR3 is CASSPPWDSNEQFF. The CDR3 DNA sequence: TGTGCCAGCTCACCACCCTGGGACAGCAATGAGCAGTTCTTC.

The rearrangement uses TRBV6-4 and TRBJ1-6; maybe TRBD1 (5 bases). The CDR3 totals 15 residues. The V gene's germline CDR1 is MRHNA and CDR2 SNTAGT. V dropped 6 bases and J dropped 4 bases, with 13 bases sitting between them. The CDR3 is CASSPGGLYNSPLHF. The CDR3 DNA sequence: TGTGCCAGCAGCCCCGGGGGATTATATAATTCACCCCTCCACTTT.

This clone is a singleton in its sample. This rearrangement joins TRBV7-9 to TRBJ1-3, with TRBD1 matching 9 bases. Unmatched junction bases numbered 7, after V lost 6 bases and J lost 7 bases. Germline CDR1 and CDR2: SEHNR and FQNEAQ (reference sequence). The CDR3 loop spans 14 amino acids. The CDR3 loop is CASSLTGGRNTIYF. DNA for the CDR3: TGTGCCAGCAGTTTAACAGGGGGCAGGAACACCATATATTTT.

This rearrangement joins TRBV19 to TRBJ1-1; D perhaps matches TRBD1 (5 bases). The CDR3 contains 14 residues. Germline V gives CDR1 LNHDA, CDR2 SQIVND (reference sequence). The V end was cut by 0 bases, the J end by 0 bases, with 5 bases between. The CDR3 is CASSIDRVNTEAFF. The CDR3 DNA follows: TGTGCCAGTAGTATAGACAGGGTGAACACTGAAGCTTTCTTT.

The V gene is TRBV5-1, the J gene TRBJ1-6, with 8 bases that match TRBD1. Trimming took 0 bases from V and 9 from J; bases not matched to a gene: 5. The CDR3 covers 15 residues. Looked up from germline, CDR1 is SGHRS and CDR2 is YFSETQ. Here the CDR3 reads CASSLGQGAGSPLHF. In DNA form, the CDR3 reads TGCGCCAGCAGCTTGGGTCAGGGGGCAGGTTCACCCCTCCACTTT.

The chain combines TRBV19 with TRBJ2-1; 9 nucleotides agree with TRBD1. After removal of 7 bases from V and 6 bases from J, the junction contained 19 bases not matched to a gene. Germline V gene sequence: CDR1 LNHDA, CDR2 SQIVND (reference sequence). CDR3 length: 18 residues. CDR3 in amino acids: CASTKGTGSLSGGNEQFF. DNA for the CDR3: TGTGCCAGTACTAAGGGGACAGGGTCACTCTCTGGGGGCAATGAGCAGTTCTTC.

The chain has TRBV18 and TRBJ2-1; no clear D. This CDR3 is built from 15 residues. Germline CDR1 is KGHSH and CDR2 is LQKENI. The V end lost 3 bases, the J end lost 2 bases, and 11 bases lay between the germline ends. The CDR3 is CASSPSQTTYNEQFF. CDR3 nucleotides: TGTGCCAGCTCACCTTCCCAGACAACCTACAATGAGCAGTTCTTC.

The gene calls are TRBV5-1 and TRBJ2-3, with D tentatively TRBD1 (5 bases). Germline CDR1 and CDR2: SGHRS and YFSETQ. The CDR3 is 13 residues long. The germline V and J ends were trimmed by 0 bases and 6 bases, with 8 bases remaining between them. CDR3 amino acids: CASSLGQGDTQYF. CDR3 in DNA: TGCGCCAGCAGCTTGGGGCAGGGTGATACGCAGTATTTT.

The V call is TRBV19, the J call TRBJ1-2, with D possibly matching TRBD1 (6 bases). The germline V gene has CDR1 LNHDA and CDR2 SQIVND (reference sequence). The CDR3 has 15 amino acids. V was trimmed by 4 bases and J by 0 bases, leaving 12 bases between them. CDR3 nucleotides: TGTGCCAGTAGTACGCGGACAGCCACTAACTATGGCTACACCTTC. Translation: CASSTRTATNYGYTF.

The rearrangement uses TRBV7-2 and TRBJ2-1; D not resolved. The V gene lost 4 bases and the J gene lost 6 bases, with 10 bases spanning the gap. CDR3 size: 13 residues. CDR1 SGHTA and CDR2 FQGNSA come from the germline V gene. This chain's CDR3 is CASSSYMSNEQFF. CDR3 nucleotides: TGTGCCAGCAGCTCCTATATGTCCAATGAGCAGTTCTTC.

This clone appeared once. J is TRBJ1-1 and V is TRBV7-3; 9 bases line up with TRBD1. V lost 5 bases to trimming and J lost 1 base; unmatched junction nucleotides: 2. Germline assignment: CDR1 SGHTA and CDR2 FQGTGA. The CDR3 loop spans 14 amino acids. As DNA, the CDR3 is TGTGCCAGCAGCGTGGACAGGGGGAACACTGAAGCTTTCTTT. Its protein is CASSVDRGNTEAFF.

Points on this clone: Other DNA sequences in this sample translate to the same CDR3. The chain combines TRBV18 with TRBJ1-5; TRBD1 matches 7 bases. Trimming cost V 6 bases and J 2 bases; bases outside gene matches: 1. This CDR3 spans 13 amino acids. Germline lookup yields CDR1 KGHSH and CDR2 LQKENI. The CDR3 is CASSTGGNQPQHF. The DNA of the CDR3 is TGTGCCAGCTCTACAGGGGGCAATCAGCCCCAGCATTTT.